Listed here are 27 T cell receptor beta chains from one sample, sequenced in a study of shared clonotypes between healthy human individuals. The method was immunoSEQ multiplex PCR; TCRdb's version includes in-frame clones alone and lacks a portion of them. Of some 1,900,000 clones listed, around 96% are singletons. Terminally differentiated effector memory CD45RA+ cells were excluded by CCR7 positive selection of CD45RO-negative cells. Sample: naive CD8+ T cells sorted from blood. The receptor source for this set is a man between 18 and 35 years old in good health.

About this clone: This same CDR3 is encoded by further DNA sequences in the sample. V is TRBV11-2 and J is TRBJ2-7; 14 positions agree with TRBD2. V dropped 3 bases and J dropped 3; count of bases not matched to a gene: 1. The germline V gene encodes CDR1 SGHAT and CDR2 FQNNGV. This CDR3 region has 15 residues. The CDR3 spells CASSFGTSGSYEQYF. CDR3 nucleotides: TGTGCCAGCAGCTTTGGGACTAGCGGGAGCTACGAGCAGTACTTC.

This clone has more than one count but fewer than ten. The chain recombines TRBV13 with TRBJ1-6, with D perhaps matching TRBD1 (6 bases). The CDR3 consists of 16 residues. The germline V gene has CDR1 PRHDT and CDR2 FYEKMQ (reference sequence). V was trimmed by 2 bases and J by 3 bases, leaving 11 bases between them. The CDR3 nucleotides are TGTGCCAGCAGCTTAACAGGGAACTACTATAATTCACCCCTCCACTTT. It specifies CASSLTGNYYNSPLHF.

Turning to this clone: Relative to the germline gene, one junction end is altered; a read error may explain this. The genes are TRBV6-5 and TRBJ2-2; no clear D gene. Germline loops: CDR1 MNHEY, CDR2 SVGAGI. The CDR3 has 13 amino acids. CDR3 DNA: TGTGCCAGCAGTTACGGGAACCCCGGGGAGCTGTTTTTT. This codes for CASSYGNPGELFF.

A remark on this clone: Other nucleotide sequences in the sample specify the same CDR3. V and J are TRBV4-1 and TRBJ2-7; 11 bases match TRBD2. J was trimmed by 0 bases and V by 4 bases; bases with no gene match: 2. Germline values: CDR1 MGHRA, CDR2 YSYEKL. This CDR3 comprises 15 residues. This CDR3 reads CASSLGTSGSYEQYF. For the CDR3, the DNA is TGCGCCAGCAGCCTCGGGACTAGCGGCTCCTACGAGCAGTACTTC.

J is TRBJ1-5 and V is TRBV7-8; a possible D gene is TRBD1 (5 bases). Germline-derived CDR1 and CDR2 are SGHVS and FQNEAQ. V was shortened by 0 bases and J by 7 bases, with 10 bases between the two germline ends. The length of the CDR3 is 14 residues. CDR3 sequence (DNA): TGTGCCAGCAGCTTAGCCGGGGGAGTGCAGCCCCAGCATTTT. It encodes CASSLAGGVQPQHF.

The chain combines TRBV27 with TRBJ1-1; 8 nucleotides match TRBD1. The V segment lost 9 bases and the J segment 4 bases; nucleotides outside the gene matches: 4. Germline V gene data show CDR1 as MNHEY and CDR2 as SMNVEV (reference sequence). The CDR3 is 12 amino acids. The CDR3 is CASLTGGTEAFF. The CDR3 bases are TGTGCCAGTCTAACAGGGGGCACTGAAGCTTTCTTT.

Comment on this clone: The sample has other DNA sequences that encode this CDR3 too. V is TRBV7-8 and J is TRBJ1-1, with a weak D call TRBD1 (5 bases). CDR1 is SGHVS, CDR2 FQNEAQ, per germline. The V and J ends lost 1 base and 0 bases respectively, with 6 bases between them. The length of the CDR3 is 14 residues. For the CDR3, the DNA is TGTGCCAGCAGCTTAGGGACATTGAACACTGAAGCTTTCTTT. It codes for CASSLGTLNTEAFF.

This clone appeared once. The chain carries TRBV9 and TRBJ1-4; D not resolved. Germline-derived CDR1 and CDR2 are SGDLS and YYNGEE. The ends were cut back, 1 base at V and 8 bases at J, with 9 bases in the middle. CDR3 length: 13 residues. For the CDR3, the DNA is TGTGCCAGCAGCGTAAATTCTGCAGAAAAACTGTTTTTT. It yields the protein CASSVNSAEKLFF.

The chain recombines TRBV5-4 with TRBJ2-3; D is uncertain. Germline loops: CDR1 SGHNT, CDR2 YYREEE (reference sequence). Trimming left V 4 bases short and J 2 bases short, with 8 bases between. This CDR3 has 13 residues. The chain's CDR3 is CASSEEDTDTQYF. The CDR3 DNA sequence: TGTGCCAGCAGCGAGGAAGACACAGATACGCAGTATTTT.

Comments on this clone: The identical CDR3 is also encoded by other nucleotide sequences in the sample. This sequence joins TRBV4-1 and TRBJ2-1, with a tentative D call TRBD2 (6 bases). Germline V gene data show CDR1 as MGHRA and CDR2 as YSYEKL. This CDR3 region has 15 residues. V lost 0 bases to trimming and J lost 4 bases, with 10 bases between them. CDR3 loop: CASSQDPGLYNEQFF. CDR3 DNA: TGCGCCAGCAGCCAAGATCCGGGACTTTACAATGAGCAGTTCTTC.

The chain employs TRBV5-6 and TRBJ1-2, with TRBD1 as a possible D gene (6 bases). The CDR3 runs 14 residues. CDR1 and CDR2 (germline): SGHDT, YYEEEE. Trimming pared 4 bases from V and 4 bases from J, leaving 14 bases between. The CDR3 sequence: CASSPQGGSYGYTF. CDR3 bases: TGTGCCAGCAGCCCACAGGGAGGAAGCTATGGCTACACCTTC.

The V and J genes are TRBV7-9 and TRBJ2-7, with TRBD1 identical over 8 bases. Germline CDR1 is SEHNR and CDR2 is FQNEAQ (reference sequence). CDR3 size: 15 residues. Trimming took 1 base from V and 5 from J; bases not matched to a gene: 7. In DNA form, the CDR3 reads TGTGCCAGCAGCTTAGGACAGGGGCCCCTGGACGAGCAGTACTTC. Translating it yields CASSLGQGPLDEQYF.

Concerning this clone: This sample also contains other DNA sequences that code for the same CDR3. V usage is TRBV5-1 and J usage is TRBJ2-1; D unclear. Germline CDR1 is SGHRS and CDR2 is YFSETQ. Trimming took off 1 base at V and 0 bases at J, with 8 bases between the two ends. The CDR3 has 15 residues. The CDR3 DNA sequence: TGCGCCAGCAGCTTGTCTTCGAGCTCCTACAATGAGCAGTTCTTC. The encoded protein is CASSLSSSSYNEQFF.

V and J are TRBV10-3 and TRBJ1-2; D call uncertain. The CDR3 loop spans 12 amino acids. The V and J ends lost 3 bases and 4 bases respectively, with 6 bases between them. The germline CDR1 and CDR2 sequences are ENHRY and SYGVKD. CDR3 protein: CAISDDTYGYTF. Here the CDR3 DNA reads TGTGCCATCAGTGACGACACCTATGGCTACACCTTC.

This chain connects TRBV5-6 to TRBJ2-1; 11 bases fit TRBD2. With V trimmed by 4 bases and J by 5 bases, 11 bases remained unmatched. The CDR3 has 17 residues. Germline CDR1 reads SGHDT; CDR2 reads YYEEEE. The CDR3 loop is CASSPGSGTSGDNEQFF. The CDR3 DNA sequence: TGTGCCAGCAGCCCGGGATCCGGGACTAGCGGTGACAATGAGCAGTTCTTC.

This rearrangement joins TRBV19 to TRBJ1-5; 7 positions match TRBD1. Germline trimming cut 5 bases from V and 5 bases from J; bases unmatched to any gene: 15. Germline V CDR1 and CDR2: LNHDA, SQIVND (reference sequence). The CDR3 length is 17 residues. Written as DNA, the CDR3 is TGTGCCAGTAGTGCCTTTACAGGGGCGCCGGAGGATCAGCCCCAGCATTTT. Translating gives CASSAFTGAPEDQPQHF. Looking up the rest from reference TRBV19 and TRBJ1-5 gives the full variable domain: DGGITQSPKYLFRKEGQNVTLSCEQNLNHDAMYWYRQDPGQGLRLIYYSQIVNDFQKGDIAEGYSVSREKKESFPLTVTSAQKNPTAFYLCASSAFTGAPEDQPQHFGDGTRLSIL.

In the case of this clone: Distinct nucleotide sequences in the sample also encode this CDR3. The genes are TRBV6-1 and TRBJ1-2, with unresolved D. The CDR3 spans 12 residues. The V and J ends lost 3 bases and 7 bases respectively, with 9 bases between them. CDR1 and CDR2 from the germline V gene are MNHNS and SASEGT. The CDR3 coding sequence is TGTGCCAGCAGTGAGAGAGGTGGTGGCTACACCTTC. Amino acid sequence: CASSERGGGYTF.

This chain uses TRBV28 with TRBJ2-5; possibly TRBD1 or TRBD2 for D (5 bases each). Per the germline V gene, CDR1 is MDHEN and CDR2 is SYDVKM. V was cut by 6 bases and J by 5 bases, with 13 bases left in between. CDR3 length equals 13 residues. The CDR3 protein is CASSPRGTETQYF. DNA for the CDR3: TGTGCCAGCAGCCCGAGGGGAACGGAGACCCAGTACTTC.

This chain uses TRBV7-9 with TRBJ2-3, with 8 bases identical to TRBD1. CDR1 and CDR2 (germline): SEHNR, FQNEAQ (reference sequence). This CDR3 has 17 amino acids. The junction had 16 bases not matched to a gene; V was cut back by 5 bases and J by 6 bases. CDR3 bases: TGTGCCAGCAGCCCCGCGCCGGTGACAGGGGTTGGTGATACGCAGTATTTT. The encoded protein is CASSPAPVTGVGDTQYF.

The chain is built from TRBV11-2 and TRBJ2-7, with D hard to call. The length of the CDR3 is 15 residues. V was pared by 7 bases and J by 1 base, with 17 bases between. CDR1 and CDR2 from the germline V gene are SGHAT and FQNNGV. The CDR3 protein is CASTPRLGISYEQYF. CDR3 DNA: TGTGCCAGCACCCCGAGATTAGGGATATCCTACGAGCAGTACTTC.

V usage is TRBV27 and J usage is TRBJ2-1; 10 bases are a match to TRBD1. The CDR3 has 14 residues. The germline CDR1 and CDR2 sequences are MNHEY and SMNVEV (reference sequence). V trimming: 7 bases; J trimming: 6 bases; junction bases outside the gene matches: 6. The CDR3 nucleotides are TGTGCCAGCACGACAGGGGGCGCAGCCAATGAGCAGTTCTTC. Translated, it gives CASTTGGAANEQFF.

This chain connects TRBV4-1 to TRBJ2-7; 8 bases agree with TRBD1. This CDR3 has 16 amino acids. Germline assignment: CDR1 MGHRA and CDR2 YSYEKL. Trimming cost V 0 bases and J 6 bases; bases outside gene matches: 10. CDR3 sequence reads: CASSQEGGTGFLEQYF. The CDR3 bases are TGCGCCAGCAGCCAAGAGGGCGGGACAGGATTTCTCGAGCAGTACTTC.

The chain joins TRBV28 to TRBJ1-3; D is undetermined. Trimming removed 7 bases from V and 3 bases from J, with 13 bases in between. CDR3 length: 14 residues. CDR1 and CDR2 from the germline V gene are MDHEN and SYDVKM. CDR3 bases: TGTGCCAGCACATGGTCCAGTGTTGGAAACACCATATATTTT. Residues: CASTWSSVGNTIYF.

The genes are TRBV5-4 and TRBJ1-1; D is unclear. V dropped 5 bases and J dropped 7 bases, with 15 bases sitting between them. The CDR3 is made up of 13 amino acids. CDR1 and CDR2 from the germline V gene are SGHNT and YYREEE (reference sequence). The CDR3 region has the DNA TGTGCCAGCAGGGCTGGACGAGGCGGTGAAGCTTTCTTT. It codes for CASRAGRGGEAFF.

The chain has TRBV28 and TRBJ2-5; 7 bases are a match to TRBD2. Per the germline V gene, CDR1 is MDHEN and CDR2 is SYDVKM. The length of the CDR3 is 17 residues. With 5 bases clipped from V and 5 bases from J, the junction kept 17 bases outside the gene matches. CDR3 sequence reads: CASSTTGEGGPFETQYF. CDR3 nucleotides: TGTGCCAGCAGTACTACCGGGGAGGGAGGTCCTTTTGAGACCCAGTACTTC.

This chain connects TRBV6-8 to TRBJ2-7, with D perhaps given as TRBD1 or TRBD2 (5 bases each). The CDR3 has 14 residues. The germline V gene encodes CDR1 MNHGY and CDR2 SAAAGT. Trimming cost V 4 bases and J 3 bases, with 13 bases left between them. DNA for the CDR3: TGTGCCAGCAGTTCCCTCGGGGCTGGCTACGAGCAGTACTTC. Its translation is CASSSLGAGYEQYF.

The J gene is TRBJ1-1, the V gene TRBV19; 8 bases are shared with TRBD1. From germline, CDR1 is LNHDA and CDR2 SQIVND (reference sequence). This CDR3 has 14 residues. V lost 5 bases and J lost 3; bases outside the gene matches: 5. CDR3 bases: TGTGCCAGTAGTGTGGACAGGGAGGACACTGAAGCTTTCTTT. It specifies CASSVDREDTEAFF.